Listed here is a single T cell receptor (beta chain). The antigen is undetermined. This record comes from a study of cytomegalovirus exposure and HLA in healthy donors. Overall study findings and caveats: The classifier reportedly diagnosed cytomegalovirus status with high specificity and sensitivity. Among TCR sequences, most were rare, though some public TCRs appeared in many donors.

Use of 60 Vbeta and 13 Jbeta primers characterized the PCR. TCRdb keeps only in-frame clones here, not all; method: immunoSEQ multiplex PCR. Of about 110,000 clones listed, 70% to 80% are singletons. CDR3 length: 16 residues. V shed 3 bases and J 5 bases; nucleotides not matched to a gene: 9. Germline-derived CDR1 and CDR2 are ENHRY and SYGVKD. The clonotype was recovered from a woman aged 18-30 years in good health and CMV-seropositive. The sequenced material came from PBMCs. V usage is TRBV10-3 and J usage is TRBJ1-1; 10 nucleotides line up with TRBD1. The CDR3 is CAISEKGTGEETEAFF. CDR3 in DNA: TGTGCCATCAGTGAAAAGGGGACAGGGGAGGAAACTGAAGCTTTCTTT.